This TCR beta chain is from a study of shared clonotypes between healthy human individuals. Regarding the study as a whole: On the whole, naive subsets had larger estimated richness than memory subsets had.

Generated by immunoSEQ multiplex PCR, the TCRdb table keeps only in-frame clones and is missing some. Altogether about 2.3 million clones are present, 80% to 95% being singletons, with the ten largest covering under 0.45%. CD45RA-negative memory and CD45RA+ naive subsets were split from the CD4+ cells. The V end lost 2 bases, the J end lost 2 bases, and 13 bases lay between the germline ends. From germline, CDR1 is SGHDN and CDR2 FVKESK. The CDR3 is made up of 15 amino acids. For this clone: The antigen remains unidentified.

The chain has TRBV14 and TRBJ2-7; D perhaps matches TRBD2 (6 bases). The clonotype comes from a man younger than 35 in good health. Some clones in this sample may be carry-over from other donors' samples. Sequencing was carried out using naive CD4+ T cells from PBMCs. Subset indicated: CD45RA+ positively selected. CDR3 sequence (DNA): TGTGCCAGCAGCCAAAGGAGGGTCTCCCCCTACGAGCAGTACTTC. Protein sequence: CASSQRRVSPYEQYF.